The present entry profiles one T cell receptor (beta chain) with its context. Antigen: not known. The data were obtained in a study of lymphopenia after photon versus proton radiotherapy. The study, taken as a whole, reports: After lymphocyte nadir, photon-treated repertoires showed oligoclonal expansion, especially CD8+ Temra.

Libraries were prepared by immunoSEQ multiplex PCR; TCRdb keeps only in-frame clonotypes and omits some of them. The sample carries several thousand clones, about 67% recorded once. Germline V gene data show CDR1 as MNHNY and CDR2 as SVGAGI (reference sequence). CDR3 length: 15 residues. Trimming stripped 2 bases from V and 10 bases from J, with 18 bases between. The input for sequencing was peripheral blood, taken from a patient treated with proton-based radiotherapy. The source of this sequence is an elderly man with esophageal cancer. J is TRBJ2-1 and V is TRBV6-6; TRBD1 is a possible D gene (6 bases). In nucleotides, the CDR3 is TGTGCCAGCAGTTACAGGACAGATTTGACCGGGGAGCAGTTCTTC. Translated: CASSYRTDLTGEQFF.